These 21 T cell receptor beta chains came from one sample sequenced in a study of blood T cell repertoires in COVID-19. Sequenced by immunoSEQ multiplex PCR; TCRdb stores in-frame clones only, minus some. The table has about 200,000 clones, around 87% seen once; the top ten hold 6.2%. Source material: peripheral blood. The receptors originated from a man in his 60s who had recovered from COVID-19.

The chain carries TRBV6-2 or TRBV6-3 and TRBJ1-5, with 9 bases fitting TRBD1. Germline V gene lookup returns CDR1 MNHEY and CDR2 SVGEGT. With V trimmed by 4 bases and J by 5 bases, 9 bases remained unmatched. CDR3 length: 16 residues. CDR3 sequence (DNA): TGTGCCAGCAGTTCCGGCCCTTGGACAGGGGATCAGCCCCAGCATTTT. Its protein is CASSSGPWTGDQPQHF.

V gene TRBV5-4 combines with J gene TRBJ1-1, with a weak D call TRBD1 (6 bases). In germline, CDR1 is SGHNT, CDR2 YYREEE (reference sequence). V was clipped by 3 bases and J by 3 bases, with 12 bases between them. The CDR3 spans 14 residues. CDR3 coding DNA: TGTGCCAGCAGCTCAGGGGTTAAGGACACTGAAGCTTTCTTT. Translated: CASSSGVKDTEAFF.

V gene TRBV28 combines with J gene TRBJ2-5; D perhaps matches TRBD1 (6 bases). The CDR3 runs 15 residues. Per germline, CDR1 MDHEN and CDR2 SYDVKM. V lost 4 bases and J lost 5, with 17 bases in between. The CDR3 DNA reads as TGTGCCAGCAGTTATCCGACAGGAGGCACGGAGACCCAGTACTTC. This sequence encodes CASSYPTGGTETQYF.

CDR3 DNA: TGTGCCAGCGGGGTTGGGCCGGACAGGGGGTCGCGAGAGCAGTACTTC. It specifies CASGVGPDRGSREQYF. The chain uses TRBV5-4 and TRBJ2-7; 10 bases are shared with TRBD1. V lost 7 bases and J lost 7; bases outside the gene matches: 17. The CDR3 has 16 residues. Germline V gives CDR1 SGHNT, CDR2 YYREEE (reference sequence).

V is TRBV2 and J is TRBJ2-5; TRBD1 is a possible D gene (7 bases). V was cut by 6 bases and J by 6 bases, with 17 bases left in between. The CDR3 length is 14 residues. Germline loops: CDR1 SNHLY, CDR2 FYNNEI. The DNA for the CDR3 is TGTGCCAGCAGGGAGACAGGGAGGTGGAAGACCCAGTACTTC. Its translation: CASRETGRWKTQYF.

The chain carries TRBV7-8 and TRBJ1-1; TRBD1 aligns across 9 bases. V shed 0 bases and J 4 bases; nucleotides not matched to a gene: 6. Germline assignment: CDR1 SGHVS and CDR2 FQNEAQ. The CDR3 runs 16 residues. In DNA, the CDR3 is TGTGCCAGCAGCTTAGCGTGGACAGGGGTCTCCACTGAAGCTTTCTTT. Translating gives CASSLAWTGVSTEAFF.

This chain connects TRBV2 to TRBJ1-1, with 12 bases aligning to TRBD1. Trimming removed 6 bases from V and 6 bases from J; junction bases left unmatched: 2. Germline assignment: CDR1 SNHLY and CDR2 FYNNEI. The CDR3 totals 13 residues. The CDR3 DNA sequence: TGTGCCAGCAGGGGACAGGGGGCCGCTGAAGCTTTCTTT. Protein product: CASRGQGAAEAFF.

On this clone: One junction end disagrees with the germline gene, perhaps due to a read error. The J gene is TRBJ1-2, the V gene TRBV15, with D maybe TRBD1 (5 bases). The CDR3 has 16 amino acids. From germline, CDR1 is LNHNV and CDR2 YYDKDF (reference sequence). CDR3 DNA: TGTGCCACCAGCAGGTGGCAGGGCCCTATGGCTACACCATCTCGATTC. Residues: CATSRWQGPMATPSRF.

This chain uses TRBV5-1 with TRBJ2-5; 7 positions match TRBD1. This CDR3 spans 15 amino acids. The V segment lost 0 bases and the J segment 4 bases; nucleotides outside the gene matches: 6. Germline V gene sequence: CDR1 SGHRS, CDR2 YFSETQ. As DNA, the CDR3 is TGCGCCAGCAGCTTGGAGGGGGCGCGTAGAGAGACCCAGTACTTC. Protein: CASSLEGARRETQYF.

The chain has TRBV7-9 and TRBJ2-1; 7 bases are shared with TRBD1. The junction had 17 bases not matched to a gene; V was cut back by 5 bases and J by 7 bases. The CDR3 is 17 amino acids. Germline V gives CDR1 SEHNR, CDR2 FQNEAQ (reference sequence). CDR3 DNA sequence: TGTGCCAGCAGCCCCCGGACAGGCACCATGTTGGGGAATGAGCAGTTCTTC. Translating it yields CASSPRTGTMLGNEQFF.

This clone appeared a single time. The chain carries TRBV30 and TRBJ2-5, with D possibly TRBD2 on 5 matching bases. V shed 2 bases and J shed 4 bases, with 8 bases lying between them. CDR3 length: 12 amino acids. Germline loops: CDR1 GTSNPN, CDR2 SVGIG (reference sequence). The CDR3 loop reads CAWSPGGETQYF. The CDR3, as DNA: TGTGCCTGGAGTCCCGGAGGAGAGACCCAGTACTTC.

V gene TRBV9 combines with J gene TRBJ2-5, with 7 nucleotides matching TRBD1. The germline V gene encodes CDR1 SGDLS and CDR2 YYNGEE. J gave up 4 bases and V 3 bases, and 9 bases lay outside the gene matches. The CDR3 is 15 residues long. CDR3 loop: CASSAPTGLGETQYF. Here the CDR3 DNA reads TGTGCCAGCAGCGCCCCGACAGGGTTGGGAGAGACCCAGTACTTC.

The rearrangement links TRBV7-3 to TRBJ2-7, with 8 bases matching TRBD2. The trim removed 1 base at V and 7 bases at J, leaving 6 bases unmatched. Per the germline V gene, CDR1 is SGHTA and CDR2 is FQGTGA. The CDR3 is 14 amino acids. The CDR3 protein is CASSLNGRADEQYF. The CDR3 coding sequence is TGTGCCAGCAGCTTAAACGGGAGGGCCGATGAGCAGTACTTC.

This chain joins TRBV7-9 and TRBJ1-5; no reliable D call. V gave up 5 bases and J gave up 5 bases, with 10 bases separating them. The CDR3 length is 13 residues. CDR1 is SEHNR and CDR2 is FQNEAQ in the germline V gene (reference sequence). The CDR3 nucleotides are TGTGCCAGCAGCCCCCGCGGGGATCAGCCCCAGCATTTT. It is translated as CASSPRGDQPQHF.

V usage is TRBV6-2 or TRBV6-3 and J usage is TRBJ2-5, with a tentative D call TRBD1 (6 bases). V was clipped by 5 bases and J by 5 bases, with 15 bases between them. This CDR3 is built from 14 residues. Germline CDR1 and CDR2: MNHEY and SVGEGT. Here the CDR3 reads CASSQQGFGETQYF. The CDR3 bases are TGTGCCAGCAGTCAACAGGGATTCGGGGAGACCCAGTACTTC.

This rearrangement joins TRBV6-5 to TRBJ1-4, with D tentatively TRBD1 (5 bases). The germline V gene has CDR1 MNHEY and CDR2 SVGAGI. V dropped 4 bases and J dropped 12 bases, with 24 bases sitting between them. This CDR3 region has 16 residues. Here the CDR3 DNA reads TGTGCCAGCAGTTCCGGACAACAGTTTGGGGCGCAGGAACTGTTTTTT. Amino acid sequence: CASSSGQQFGAQELFF.

The J gene is TRBJ2-1, the V gene TRBV5-1, with TRBD2 matching over 9 bases. Germline lookup yields CDR1 SGHRS and CDR2 YFSETQ. With V trimmed by 3 bases and J by 5 bases, 3 bases remained unmatched. This CDR3 spans 14 amino acids. Here the CDR3 DNA reads TGCGCCAGCAGCTCGTCTAGCGGGAACAATGAGCAGTTCTTC. Residues: CASSSSSGNNEQFF.

The chain has TRBV21-1 and TRBJ2-7; the table names TRBD1, a call not compared with the DNA. TRBV21-1 is labeled a pseudogene. The CDR3 covers 15 residues. As DNA, the CDR3 is TGTGCCAGCACCTCCCCCCGGGACAGAACCTACGAGCAGTACTTC. Its protein is CASTSPRDRTYEQYF.

V usage is TRBV2 and J usage is TRBJ1-1, with a tentative D call TRBD1 (6 bases). This CDR3 is built from 13 residues. The V gene's germline CDR1 is SNHLY and CDR2 FYNNEI. V lost 3 bases and J lost 4, with 9 bases in between. CDR3 residues: CASSDVGATEAFF. CDR3 nucleotides: TGTGCCAGCAGTGACGTGGGGGCCACTGAAGCTTTCTTT.

The rearrangement uses TRBV28 and TRBJ2-7; D might be TRBD1 (5 bases). Trimming stripped 7 bases from V and 7 bases from J, with 11 bases between. Germline V gene lookup returns CDR1 MDHEN and CDR2 SYDVKM. The CDR3 covers 11 residues. CDR3 in amino acids: CASTGLGEQYF. CDR3 in DNA: TGTGCCAGCACAGGGTTGGGGGAGCAGTACTTC.

V usage is TRBV27 and J usage is TRBJ2-7; D perhaps matches TRBD1 (6 bases). The CDR3 loop spans 15 amino acids. Trimming shortened V by 8 bases and J by 3 bases, and 20 bases separated the two germline ends. The germline V gene encodes CDR1 MNHEY and CDR2 SMNVEV (reference sequence). The CDR3 region has the DNA TGTGCCAGCCACCCCAGGGGACGAAGCTTCTACGAGCAGTACTTC. Translated, it gives CASHPRGRSFYEQYF.